This record concerns one T cell receptor beta chain sequence. CDR1 and CDR2 (germline): ENHRY, SYGVKD. The ends were cut back, 7 bases at V and 8 bases at J, with 8 bases in the middle. The length of the CDR3 is 11 residues. This specimen comes from a study of cytomegalovirus exposure and HLA in healthy donors. Clones were sequenced by immunoSEQ multiplex PCR, and TCRdb holds only the in-frame ones, with some missing. The sample holds about 73,000 clones, 85% to 95% seen once. The receptor's source is a man between 18 and 29 years old in good health and CMV-seronegative. Sequencing was done on a sample of PBMCs. The rearrangement joins TRBV10-3 to TRBJ2-2; maybe TRBD2 (5 bases). This chain's CDR3 is CAINSEGELFF. The CDR3 region has the DNA TGTGCCATCAATAGCGAGGGGGAGCTGTTTTTT.